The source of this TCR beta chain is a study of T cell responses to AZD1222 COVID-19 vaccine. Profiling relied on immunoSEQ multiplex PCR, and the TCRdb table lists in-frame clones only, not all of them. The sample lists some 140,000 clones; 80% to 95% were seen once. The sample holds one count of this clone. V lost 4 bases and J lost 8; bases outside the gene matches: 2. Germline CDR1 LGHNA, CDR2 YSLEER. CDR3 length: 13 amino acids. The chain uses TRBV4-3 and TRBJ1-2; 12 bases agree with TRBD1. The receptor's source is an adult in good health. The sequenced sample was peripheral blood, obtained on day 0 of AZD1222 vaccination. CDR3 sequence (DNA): TGCGCCAGCAGCCGGGACAGGGGGCAGGGCTACACCTTC. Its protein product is CASSRDRGQGYTF.